The clone carrying this T cell receptor (beta chain) was seen just once. Each donor gave approximately 9.7 milliliters of peripheral blood. Isolation yielded PBMCs, at least 7 million per sample, in every case. Sample-barcoded 5' priming and a J-beta primer mix drove a second PCR of about 6 to 12 cycles. Every cDNA molecule carried a tag from a template-switch adaptor bearing 12 random nucleotides. MiXCR, applied by TCRdb to the 5' RACE reads, yields one record per CDR3 protein. The data show 550,000 to 750,000 distinct CDR3 sequences, 20% to 25% seen once. This entry belongs to a study of blood T cells in healthy people across ages. Trimming left V 6 bases short and J 10 bases short, with 14 bases between. This CDR3 is 12 amino acids long. Germline CDR1 ENHRY, CDR2 SYGVKD.

Input material: blood. The sequence was collected from a man aged 65-85 years in good health. This chain uses TRBV10-3 with TRBJ2-3; tentatively, D is TRBD2 (6 bases). The CDR3 DNA reads TGTGCCATCAGGGGGGACTCCCCTGCGCAGTATTTT. Protein sequence: CAIRGDSPAQYF.